This T cell receptor beta chain was profiled in a study of blood T cell repertoires in COVID-19. Study as a whole: From the United States, Italy and Spain came samples of acute and convalescent COVID-19. T cells, B-cell-depleted T cells, or PBMCs supplied cDNA or gDNA.

V was trimmed by 6 bases and J by 1 base, leaving 11 bases between them. Per the germline V gene, CDR1 is MNHEY and CDR2 is SVGAGI. The CDR3 is made up of 14 amino acids. Per the authors' pipeline: The authors estimated nucleated cell counts from reference gene primer amplification. TCRdb keeps only in-frame clones here, not all; method: immunoSEQ multiplex PCR. V and J calls and clone size are copied from that table; D and trimming were computed from the DNA. The sample lists more than 150,000 clones, about 90% occurring once. The specimen sequenced was peripheral blood. The chain joins TRBV6-5 to TRBJ2-3; a weak D match, TRBD1 (5 bases). The clonotype originates from a man aged 35 to 55 with active or convalescent COVID-19. In DNA, the CDR3 is TGTGCCAGCAGGGTGACAGTAGGCACAGATACGCAGTATTTT. Translating it yields CASRVTVGTDTQYF.